The 22 T cell receptor beta chains given below trace back to one sample, sequenced in a study of chemoradiotherapy in HPV16-positive cancers. Using immunoSEQ multiplex PCR, the repertoire was profiled, and TCRdb retains in-frame clones only, with some absent. Of tens of thousands of clones detected, about 88% appear once; the ten largest clones hold 4.5%. The material was blood, obtained from a patient who underwent chemoradiotherapy. These receptors were obtained from a human donor with HPV-associated anogenital cancer.

J is TRBJ2-5 and V is TRBV5-1; no firm D call. V was trimmed by 4 bases and J by 2 bases, leaving 6 bases between them. The CDR3 is made up of 12 amino acids. Looked up from germline, CDR1 is SGHRS and CDR2 is YFSETQ. CDR3 DNA sequence: TGCGCCAGCAGCCCCACTCAAGAGACCCAGTACTTC. Protein product: CASSPTQETQYF.

The chain recombines TRBV29-1 with TRBJ2-3, with D uncertain. Germline CDR1 and CDR2: SQVTM and ANQGSEA. With 4 bases removed from V and 2 bases from J, the gap between germline ends came to 10 bases. The CDR3 contains 13 residues. This chain's CDR3 is CSVVSGFTDTQYF. CDR3 nucleotides: TGCAGCGTTGTATCTGGGTTCACAGATACGCAGTATTTT.

The chain is built from TRBV7-6 and TRBJ1-5, with 7 bases aligning to TRBD1. Germline V CDR1 and CDR2: SGHVS, FNYEAQ. The V and J ends lost 2 bases and 2 bases, in that order; junction bases with no gene match: 12. The CDR3 is 18 amino acids. For the CDR3, the DNA is TGTGCCAGCAGCTTAAAAGGGGGCCGGGATCGTGGCAATCAGCCCCAGCATTTT. The encoded protein is CASSLKGGRDRGNQPQHF.

The chain couples TRBV6-5 to TRBJ1-4; no definite D call. CDR1 is MNHEY, CDR2 SVGAGI, per germline. Trimming removed 2 bases from V and 4 bases from J, with 8 bases in between. The length of the CDR3 is 14 residues. This chain's CDR3 is CASSYGRINEKLFF. The CDR3 DNA is TGTGCCAGCAGTTACGGACGGATTAATGAAAAACTGTTTTTT.

The chain joins TRBV5-1 to TRBJ2-7, with 10 positions matching TRBD1. This CDR3 is built from 15 residues. Germline V gene sequence: CDR1 SGHRS, CDR2 YFSETQ. Germline trimming cut 2 bases from V and 5 bases from J; bases unmatched to any gene: 7. CDR3 region: CASSFVGQGVDEQYF. The CDR3 DNA follows: TGCGCCAGCAGCTTCGTAGGACAGGGGGTGGACGAGCAGTACTTC.

The chain uses TRBV27 and TRBJ1-4; no clear D gene. V dropped 8 bases and J dropped 1 base, with 8 bases sitting between them. In germline, CDR1 is MNHEY, CDR2 SMNVEV (reference sequence). This CDR3 is built from 13 residues. The CDR3 sequence: CASRVGTNEKLFF. CDR3 coding DNA: TGTGCCAGCCGCGTCGGAACTAATGAAAAACTGTTTTTT.

The V and J genes are TRBV7-2 and TRBJ1-1; 11 bases agree with TRBD1. Germline lookup yields CDR1 SGHTA and CDR2 FQGNSA. This CDR3 spans 14 amino acids. Losses at the gene ends were 5 bases for V and 4 bases for J; bases not matched to a gene: 3. The CDR3 sequence: CASSTGTGGTEAFF. The DNA of the CDR3 is TGTGCCAGCAGCACCGGGACAGGGGGCACTGAAGCTTTCTTT.

DNA of the CDR3: TGTGCCAGCGGGACAGGGGGCCCTATCGATCGGTACTTC. Protein: CASGTGGPIDRYF. The chain joins TRBV2 to TRBJ2-7; 12 bases match TRBD1. CDR3 size: 13 residues. The V gene end was trimmed by 8 bases and the J gene end by 12 bases; junction bases not matched to a gene: 11. CDR1 and CDR2 (germline): SNHLY, FYNNEI.

The rearrangement links TRBV7-6 to TRBJ2-5; 7 nucleotides line up with TRBD1. Germline V CDR1 and CDR2: SGHVS, FNYEAQ. The CDR3 sequence is 14 residues long. V lost 3 bases and J lost 4; bases outside the gene matches: 5. The CDR3 sequence: CASSFEGAGETQYF. The CDR3 coding sequence is TGTGCCAGCAGCTTCGAGGGGGCCGGAGAGACCCAGTACTTC.

The chain carries TRBV5-1 and TRBJ1-6, with 8 bases identical to TRBD1. CDR3 length: 16 residues. Germline assignment: CDR1 SGHRS and CDR2 YFSETQ. Trimming at V came to 3 bases and at J to 5 bases, leaving 7 bases not matched to a gene. The CDR3, as DNA: TGCGCCAGCAGCTCAGGACAGGGCGTGGATAATTCACCCCTCCACTTT. Protein sequence: CASSSGQGVDNSPLHF.

V gene TRBV4-1 combines with J gene TRBJ2-3; D may be TRBD2 (7 bases). Germline assignment: CDR1 MGHRA and CDR2 YSYEKL. Trimming took off 4 bases at V and 2 bases at J, with 16 bases between the two ends. The CDR3 runs to 16 residues. The DNA for the CDR3 is TGCGCCAGCAGCCCCGGGGGGACACCCCACACAGATACGCAGTATTTT. Residues: CASSPGGTPHTDTQYF.

The J gene is TRBJ2-7, the V gene TRBV14; unclear D gene. CDR1 is SGHDN, CDR2 FVKESK, per germline. CDR3 length equals 12 residues. Trimming left V 1 base short and J 3 bases short, with 4 bases between. CDR3 loop: CASSQGYYEQYF. CDR3 DNA: TGTGCCAGCAGCCAAGGGTACTACGAGCAGTACTTC.

This clone was observed a few times. J is TRBJ1-2 and V is TRBV7-2, with 9 positions matching TRBD1. With V trimmed by 2 bases and J by 5 bases, 6 bases remained unmatched. Germline V lookup: CDR1 SGHTA, CDR2 FQGNSA. This CDR3 spans 15 amino acids. In DNA, the CDR3 is TGTGCCAGCAGCTTAATGGGACAGGGCTATTATGGCTACACCTTC. Its protein is CASSLMGQGYYGYTF.

The V gene is TRBV4-1, the J gene TRBJ2-6; TRBD2 matches at 7 bases. V shed 5 bases and J 6 bases; nucleotides not matched to a gene: 19. CDR1 is MGHRA and CDR2 is YSYEKL in the germline V gene. The CDR3 has 19 amino acids. The CDR3 DNA follows: TGCGCCAGCAGCTTTGGGAGGGCGACGGGTCCCTTAGAGGCCAACGTCCTGACTTTC. It yields the protein CASSFGRATGPLEANVLTF.

The chain carries TRBV11-3 and TRBJ2-7, with 9 bases lining up with TRBD1. The CDR3 length is 16 residues. The J segment lost 5 bases and the V segment lost 2 bases, leaving 10 bases of the junction unmatched. In germline, CDR1 is SGHNT, CDR2 YENEEA. The CDR3, as DNA: TGTGCCAGCAGCTTACTACGGGACAGGGAGCGACACGAGCAGTACTTC. Protein sequence: CASSLLRDRERHEQYF. The variable domain in full, completed from reference TRBV11-3 and TRBJ2-7, reads EAGVVQSPRYKIIEKKQPVAFWCNPISGHNTLYWYLQNLGQGPELLIRYENEEAVDDSQLPKDRFSAERLKGVDSTLKIQPAELGDSAVYLCASSLLRDRERHEQYFGPGTRLTVT.

About this clone itself: Germline and junction disagree at one end, which may indicate a read error. This chain uses TRBV11-2 with TRBJ2-7; a possible D gene is TRBD1 (6 bases). CDR1 and CDR2 (germline): SGHAT, FQNNGV. CDR3 length equals 15 residues. CDR3 region: CASGLVGQFSYEQYF. In nucleotides, the CDR3 is TGTGCCAGCGGCTTGGTTGGACAGTTCTCCTACGAGCAGTACTTC.

The chain uses TRBV7-3 and TRBJ2-1, with 8 positions matching TRBD2. This CDR3 spans 13 amino acids. Germline V gene data show CDR1 as SGHTA and CDR2 as FQGTGA. V was clipped by 3 bases and J by 9 bases; unmatched bases: 4. CDR3 loop: CASSFNSGTEQFF. The CDR3 DNA is TGTGCCAGCAGCTTCAATAGCGGGACTGAGCAGTTCTTC.

This sequence joins TRBV7-9 and TRBJ1-6, with 10 nucleotides matching TRBD1. Trimming removed 5 bases from V and 8 bases from J; junction bases left unmatched: 3. Germline-derived CDR1 and CDR2 are SEHNR and FQNEAQ (reference sequence). This CDR3 is built from 14 residues. The CDR3 is CASSLGTGDSPLHF. DNA for the CDR3: TGTGCCAGCAGCCTAGGGACAGGGGATTCACCCCTCCACTTT.

This chain joins TRBV7-2 and TRBJ2-2; TRBD1 aligns across 9 bases. This CDR3 is 14 amino acids long. Losses at the gene ends were 5 bases for V and 7 bases for J; bases not matched to a gene: 5. Germline V lookup: CDR1 SGHTA, CDR2 FQGNSA. The CDR3 DNA reads TGTGCCAGCAGCGTGGACAGGGGTCTCGGGGAGCTGTTTTTT. Protein product: CASSVDRGLGELFF.

J is TRBJ2-6 and V is TRBV18; D may be TRBD1 or TRBD2 (5 bases each). With 1 base removed from V and 3 bases from J, the gap between germline ends came to 10 bases. The CDR3 sequence is 16 residues long. Germline loops: CDR1 KGHSH, CDR2 LQKENI. The CDR3 loop is CASSPRQGDGANVLTF. The DNA for the CDR3 is TGTGCCAGCTCACCACGGCAGGGAGATGGGGCCAACGTCCTGACTTTC.

The J gene is TRBJ2-1, the V gene TRBV6-5; no definite D call. The germline V gene has CDR1 MNHEY and CDR2 SVGAGI. Trimming stripped 6 bases from V and 7 bases from J, with 13 bases between. CDR3 length: 13 amino acids. The CDR3 DNA follows: TGTGCCAGCAGCCCTCCGGCGCGGAATGAGCAGTTCTTC. Its protein is CASSPPARNEQFF.

The V and J genes are TRBV27 and TRBJ2-5, with 9 bases that match TRBD1. The V segment lost 1 base and the J segment 3 bases; nucleotides outside the gene matches: 15. The germline gives CDR1 MNHEY, CDR2 SMNVEV (reference sequence). This CDR3 spans 19 amino acids. CDR3 sequence (DNA): TGTGCCAGCAGTTTATACCCCATCCCCCCCCGGGACAGGGAAGAGACCCAGTACTTC. This encodes CASSLYPIPPRDREETQYF.